Listed here is a single T cell receptor beta chain. As to time point: sample taken at primary tumor resection. The input material, whole RNA from tumor, nontumor lung or frozen PBMC, was sequenced unsorted. In germline, CDR1 is SGHTA, CDR2 FQGNSA. V shed 2 bases, J shed 5 bases, and the junction held 8 bases outside the gene matches. The CDR3 sequence is 17 residues long. The data were obtained in a study of spatial heterogeneity in lung cancer. The library protocol tagged each TCR cDNA with a unique molecular identifier. MiXCR, run by TCRdb on the 5' RACE reads, gives a single entry per CDR3 protein. The sample holds approximately 47,000 distinct CDR3 sequences, approximately 7.6% seen once.

The TCR was taken from a female donor with early-stage non-small cell lung cancer. Specimen: PBMCs, collected at surgery. The J gene is TRBJ2-3, the V gene TRBV7-2, with 12 bases matching TRBD2. The CDR3 spells CASSLQASGGGIDTQYF. The CDR3 coding sequence is TGTGCCAGCAGCTTACAGGCTAGCGGGGGGGGGATAGATACGCAGTATTTT.